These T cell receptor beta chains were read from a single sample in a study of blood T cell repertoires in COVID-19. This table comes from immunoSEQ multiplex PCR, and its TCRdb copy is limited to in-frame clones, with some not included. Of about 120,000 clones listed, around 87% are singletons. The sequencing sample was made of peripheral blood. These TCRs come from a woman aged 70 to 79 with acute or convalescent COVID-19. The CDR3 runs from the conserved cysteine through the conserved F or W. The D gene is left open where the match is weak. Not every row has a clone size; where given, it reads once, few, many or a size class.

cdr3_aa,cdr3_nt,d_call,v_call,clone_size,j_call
CASSLSGGAQPQHF,TGTGCCAGCAGTTTATCAGGGGGGGCTCAGCCCCAGCATTTT,NA,TRBV27,NA,TRBJ1-5
CASSLMSGVKNEQFF,TGTGCCAGCAGCTTGATGAGCGGGGTGAAAAATGAGCAGTTCTTC,TRBD2,TRBV5-4,NA,TRBJ2-1
CASSTYIGTGAAGELFF,TGTGCCAGTAGTACTTATATAGGTACAGGGGCGGCAGGGGAGCTGTTTTTT,TRBD1,TRBV19,NA,TRBJ2-2
CASSQGSTDTQYF,TGTGCCAGCAGCCAGGGGAGCACAGATACGCAGTATTTT,NA,TRBV5-6,NA,TRBJ2-3
CASSARDSNEQFF,TGTGCCAGCAGTGCGCGGGACAGCAATGAGCAGTTCTTC,NA,TRBV6-4,NA,TRBJ2-1
CASTLRQNYGYTF,TGTGCCAGCACCCTGAGACAGAACTATGGCTACACCTTC,NA,TRBV2,NA,TRBJ1-2
CASSLGQVQETQYF,TGCGCCAGCAGCTTAGGACAGGTTCAAGAGACCCAGTACTTC,TRBD1,TRBV5-1,NA,TRBJ2-5
CASSSSGTGGKNEQFF,TGTGCCAGCAGCAGCTCCGGGACAGGGGGGAAGAATGAGCAGTTCTTC,TRBD1,TRBV7-9,NA,TRBJ2-1
CASSPRGGIAKNIQYF,TGTGCCAGCAGCCCTAGGGGGGGAATAGCCAAAAACATTCAGTACTTC,NA,TRBV7-9,once,TRBJ2-4
CASSLGRRGWSSPLHF,TGTGCCAGCAGCTTGGGACGGAGGGGATGGAGTTCACCCCTCCACTTT,NA,TRBV7-2,NA,TRBJ1-6
CASSMRQNTEAFF,TGTGCCAGTAGTATGAGGCAGAACACTGAAGCTTTCTTT,NA,TRBV19,NA,TRBJ1-1
CASSLQRGGGRYEQYF,TGTGCCAGCAGCTTACAACGGGGGGGTGGAAGGTACGAGCAGTACTTC,TRBD2,TRBV7-2,NA,TRBJ2-7
CASSQRQGAFSNYGYTF,TGTGCCAGCAGTCAACGACAGGGGGCTTTCTCTAACTATGGCTACACCTTC,TRBD1,TRBV2,NA,TRBJ1-2
CASSLEGQSGANVLTF,TGTGCCAGCAGCTTGGAGGGACAGTCTGGGGCCAACGTCCTGACTTTC,TRBD1,TRBV5-5,NA,TRBJ2-6
CASSNLAGGTEAFF,TGTGCCAGCAGCAATCTCGCAGGGGGCACTGAAGCTTTCTTT,TRBD1,TRBV3-1/TRBV3-2,NA,TRBJ1-1
CASESLEETQYF,TGTGCCAGCGAGTCGTTAGAAGAGACCCAGTACTTC,NA,TRBV21-1,few,TRBJ2-5
CASSLDPGEYRKLFF,TGTGCCAGCAGCTTAGATCCGGGGGAGTATCGGAAACTGTTTTTT,NA,TRBV7-9,once,TRBJ1-4
CASSPLYRGPNTEAFF,TGTGCCAGCAGCCCGCTCTACAGGGGGCCGAACACTGAAGCTTTCTTT,TRBD1,TRBV4-2,NA,TRBJ1-1
CASSEETGGLLGYTF,TGTGCCAGCAGTGAGGAAACAGGGGGCCTTCTTGGCTACACCTTC,TRBD1,TRBV2,NA,TRBJ1-2
CASSLGGVSTDTQYF,TGTGCCAGCAGCTTGGGCGGGGTTAGCACAGATACGCAGTATTTT,NA,TRBV5-4,once,TRBJ2-3
CAWSRGGQPQHF,TGTGCCTGGAGTCGCGGGGGTCAGCCCCAGCATTTT,NA,TRBV30,NA,TRBJ1-5
CASSLRGTTEAFF,TGTGCCAGCAGCTTAAGGGGTACAACTGAAGCTTTCTTT,NA,TRBV7-9,NA,TRBJ1-1